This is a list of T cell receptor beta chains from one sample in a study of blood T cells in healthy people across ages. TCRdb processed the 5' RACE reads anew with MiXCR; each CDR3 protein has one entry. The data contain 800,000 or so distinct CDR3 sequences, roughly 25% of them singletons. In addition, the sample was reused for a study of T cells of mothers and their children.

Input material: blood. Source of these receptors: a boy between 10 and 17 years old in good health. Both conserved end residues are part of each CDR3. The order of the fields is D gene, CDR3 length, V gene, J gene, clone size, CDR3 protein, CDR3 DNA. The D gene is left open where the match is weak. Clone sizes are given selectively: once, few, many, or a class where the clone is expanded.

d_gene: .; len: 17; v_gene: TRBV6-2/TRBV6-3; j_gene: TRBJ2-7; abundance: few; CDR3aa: CASSYSTGRRNPYEQYF; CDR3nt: TGTGCCAGCAGTTACTCAACGGGGCGCAGGAATCCCTACGAGCAGTACTTC
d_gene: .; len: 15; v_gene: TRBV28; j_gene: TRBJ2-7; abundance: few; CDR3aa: CASSFGGSEVGEQYF; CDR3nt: TGTGCCAGCAGTTTCGGGGGCAGTGAGGTGGGAGAGCAGTACTTC
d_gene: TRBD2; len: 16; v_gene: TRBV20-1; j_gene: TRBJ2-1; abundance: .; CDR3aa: CSARDQLLAVYNEQFF; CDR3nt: TGCAGTGCTAGAGATCAGTTACTAGCGGTTTACAATGAGCAGTTCTTC
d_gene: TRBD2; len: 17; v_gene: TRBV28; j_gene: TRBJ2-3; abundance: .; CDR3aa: CASSLYTGASGANTQYF; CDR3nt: TGTGCCAGCAGTTTATACACCGGCGCTAGCGGGGCAAATACGCAGTATTTT
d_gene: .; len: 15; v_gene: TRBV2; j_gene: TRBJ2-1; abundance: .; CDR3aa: CASSVDGGMMNEQFF; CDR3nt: TGTGCCAGCAGTGTGGATGGGGGAATGATGAATGAGCAGTTCTTC
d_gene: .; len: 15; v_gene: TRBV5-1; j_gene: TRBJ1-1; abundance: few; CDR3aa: CASSFSGGENTEAFF; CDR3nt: TGCGCCAGCAGCTTCTCTGGTGGGGAGAACACTGAAGCTTTCTTT
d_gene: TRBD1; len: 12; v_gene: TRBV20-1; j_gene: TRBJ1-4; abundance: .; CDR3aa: CSARRAGGKLFF; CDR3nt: TGCAGTGCAAGAAGGGCAGGGGGAAAACTGTTTTTT
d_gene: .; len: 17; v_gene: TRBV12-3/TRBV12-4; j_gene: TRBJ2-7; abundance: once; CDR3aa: CASSFRRGDIISYEQYF; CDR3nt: TGTGCCAGCAGTTTCAGGAGGGGGGACATAATCAGCTACGAGCAGTACTTC
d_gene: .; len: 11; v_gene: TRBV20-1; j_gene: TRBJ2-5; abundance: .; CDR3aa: CSAPTQETQYF; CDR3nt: TGCAGTGCTCCGACACAAGAGACCCAGTACTTC
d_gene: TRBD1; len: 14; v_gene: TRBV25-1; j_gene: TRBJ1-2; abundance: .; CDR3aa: CASSSDRSYYGYAF; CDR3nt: TGTGCCAGCAGTTCGGACAGGTCCTACTATGGCTACGCCTTC
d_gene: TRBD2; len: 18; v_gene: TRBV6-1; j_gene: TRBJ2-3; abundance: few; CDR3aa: CASSRSPSGHPSTDTQYF; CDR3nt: TGTGCCAGCAGTCGAAGCCCTAGCGGGCACCCAAGCACAGATACGCAGTATTTT
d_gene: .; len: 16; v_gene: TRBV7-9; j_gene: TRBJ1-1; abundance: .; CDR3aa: CASSPITGSMNTEAFF; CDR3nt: TGTGCCAGCAGCCCTATTACCGGAAGCATGAACACTGAAGCTTTCTTT
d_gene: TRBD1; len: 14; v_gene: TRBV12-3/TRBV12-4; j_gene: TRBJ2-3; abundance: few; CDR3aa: CASIGTGGPDTQYF; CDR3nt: TGTGCCAGCATCGGGACAGGGGGACCAGATACGCAGTATTTT
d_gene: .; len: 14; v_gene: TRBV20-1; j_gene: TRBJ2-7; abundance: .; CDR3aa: CSARDLGPTYEQCF; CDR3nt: TGCAGTGCTAGAGATCTAGGACCAACCTACGAGCAGTGCTTC
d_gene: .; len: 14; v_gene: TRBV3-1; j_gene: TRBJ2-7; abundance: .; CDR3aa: CASSQGDGTYEQYF; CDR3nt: TGTGCCAGCAGCCAAGGGGACGGAACCTACGAGCAGTACTTC
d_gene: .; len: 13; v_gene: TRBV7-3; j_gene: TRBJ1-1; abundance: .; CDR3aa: CASSVGVRTEAFF; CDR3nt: TGTGCCAGCAGCGTAGGGGTCCGCACTGAAGCTTTCTTT
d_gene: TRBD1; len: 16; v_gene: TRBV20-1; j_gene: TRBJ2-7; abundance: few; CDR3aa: CSARDSGGHRGNEQYF; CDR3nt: TGCAGTGCTAGAGATTCTGGAGGACACAGGGGGAACGAGCAGTACTTC
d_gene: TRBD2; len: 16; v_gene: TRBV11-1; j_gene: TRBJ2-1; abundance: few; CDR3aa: CASSVGGIIVYNEQFF; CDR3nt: TGTGCCAGCAGCGTCGGGGGGATAATAGTCTACAATGAGCAGTTCTTC
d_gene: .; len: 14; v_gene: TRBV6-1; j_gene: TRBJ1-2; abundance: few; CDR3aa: CASSDAQGSYGYTF; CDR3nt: TGTGCCAGCAGTGACGCACAGGGTTCCTATGGCTACACCTTC
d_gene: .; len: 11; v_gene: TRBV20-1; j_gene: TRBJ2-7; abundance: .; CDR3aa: CSAREGAEQYF; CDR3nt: TGCAGTGCTAGAGAGGGGGCCGAGCAGTACTTC
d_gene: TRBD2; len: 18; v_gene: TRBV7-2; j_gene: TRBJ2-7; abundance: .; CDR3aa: CASSLLLAGPRSSYEQYF; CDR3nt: TGTGCCAGCAGCTTACTACTAGCGGGACCGCGAAGCTCCTACGAGCAGTACTTC
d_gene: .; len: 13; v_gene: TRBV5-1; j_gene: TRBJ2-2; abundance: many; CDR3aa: CASSLGNTGELFF; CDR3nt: TGTGCCAGCAGTTTAGGGAACACCGGGGAGCTGTTTTTT
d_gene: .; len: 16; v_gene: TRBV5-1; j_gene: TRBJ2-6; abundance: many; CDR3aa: CASSPLQGSGANVLTF; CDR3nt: TGCGCCAGCAGCCCACTTCAGGGTTCTGGGGCCAACGTCCTGACTTTC
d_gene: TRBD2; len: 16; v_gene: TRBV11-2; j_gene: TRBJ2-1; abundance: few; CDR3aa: CASSPEGLAGYNEQFF; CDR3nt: TGTGCCAGCAGCCCAGAGGGACTAGCGGGTTACAATGAGCAGTTCTTC
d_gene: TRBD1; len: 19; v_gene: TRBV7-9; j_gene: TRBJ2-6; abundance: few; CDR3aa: CASSSNGDRGRSGADVLTF; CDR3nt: TGTGCCAGCAGCTCAAACGGGGACAGGGGCAGGTCTGGGGCCGACGTCCTGACTTTC
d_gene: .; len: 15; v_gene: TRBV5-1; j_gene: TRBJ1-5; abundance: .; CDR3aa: CASKETPQNNQPQHF; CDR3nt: TGCGCCAGCAAGGAAACCCCCCAGAACAATCAGCCCCAGCATTTT
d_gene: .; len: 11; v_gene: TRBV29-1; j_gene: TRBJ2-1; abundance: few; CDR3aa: CSVLVYNEQFF; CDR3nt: TGCAGCGTTTTGGTCTACAATGAGCAGTTCTTC
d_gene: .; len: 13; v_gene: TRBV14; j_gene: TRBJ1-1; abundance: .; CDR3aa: CASSQEPYTEAFF; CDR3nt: TGTGCCAGCAGCCAAGAACCGTACACTGAAGCTTTCTTT
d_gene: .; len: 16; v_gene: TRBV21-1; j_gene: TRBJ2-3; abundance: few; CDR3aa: CASSKGSQLRTDTQYF; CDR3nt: TGTGCCAGCAGCAAAGGGAGCCAGCTACGCACAGATACGCAGTATTTT
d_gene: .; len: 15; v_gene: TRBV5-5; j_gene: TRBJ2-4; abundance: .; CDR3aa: CASSPVGFDKNIQYF; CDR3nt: TGTGCCAGCAGCCCAGTGGGCTTCGACAAAAACATTCAGTACTTC
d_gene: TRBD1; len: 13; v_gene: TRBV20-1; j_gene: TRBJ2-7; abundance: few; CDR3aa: CSAGQENHYEQYF; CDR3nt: TGCAGTGCTGGACAGGAGAATCACTACGAGCAGTACTTC
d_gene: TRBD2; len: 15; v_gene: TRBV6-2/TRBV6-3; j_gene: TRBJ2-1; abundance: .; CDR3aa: CASSYGLAGTNEQFF; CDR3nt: TGTGCCAGCAGTTACGGACTAGCGGGGACTAATGAGCAGTTCTTC
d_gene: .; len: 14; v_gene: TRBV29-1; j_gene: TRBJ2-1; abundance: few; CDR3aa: CSLKVQAENNEQFF; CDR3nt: TGCAGCTTGAAGGTCCAGGCAGAGAACAATGAGCAGTTCTTC
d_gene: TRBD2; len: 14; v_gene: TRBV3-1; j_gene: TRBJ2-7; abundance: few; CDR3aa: CASGSSGGFFEQYF; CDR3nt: TGTGCCAGCGGATCTAGCGGGGGATTTTTCGAGCAGTACTTC
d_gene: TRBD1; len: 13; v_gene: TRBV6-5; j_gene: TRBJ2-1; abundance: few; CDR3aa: CASSWTGVNEQFF; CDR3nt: TGTGCCAGCAGTTGGACAGGGGTCAATGAGCAGTTCTTC
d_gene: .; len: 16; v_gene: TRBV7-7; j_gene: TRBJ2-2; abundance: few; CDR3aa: CASSPQTGTLTGELFF; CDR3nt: TGTGCTAGCAGCCCACAGACCGGGACCCTCACCGGGGAGCTGTTTTTT